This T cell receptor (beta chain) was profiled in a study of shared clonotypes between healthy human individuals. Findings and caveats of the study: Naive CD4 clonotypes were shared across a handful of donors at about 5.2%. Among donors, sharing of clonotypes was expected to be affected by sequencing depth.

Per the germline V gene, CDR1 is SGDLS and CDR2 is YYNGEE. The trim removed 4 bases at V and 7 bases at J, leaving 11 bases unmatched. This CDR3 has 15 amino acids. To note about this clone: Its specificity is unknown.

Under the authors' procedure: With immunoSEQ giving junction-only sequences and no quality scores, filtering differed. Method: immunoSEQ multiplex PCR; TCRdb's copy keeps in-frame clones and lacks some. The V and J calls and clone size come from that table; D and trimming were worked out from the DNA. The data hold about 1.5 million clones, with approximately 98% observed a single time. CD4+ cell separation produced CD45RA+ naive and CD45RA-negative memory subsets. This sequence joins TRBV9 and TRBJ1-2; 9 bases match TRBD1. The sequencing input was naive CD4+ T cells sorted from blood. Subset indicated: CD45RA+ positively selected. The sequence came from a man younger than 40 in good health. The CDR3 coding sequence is TGTGCCAGCAGCCCGGGACAGGGTAGGGATGTTGGCTACACCTTC. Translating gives CASSPGQGRDVGYTF. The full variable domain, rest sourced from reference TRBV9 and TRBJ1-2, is DSGVTQTPKHLITATGQRVTLRCSPRSGDLSVYWYQQSLDQGLQFLIQYYNGEERAKGNILERFSAQQFPDLHSELNLSSLELGDSALYFCASSPGQGRDVGYTFGSGTRLTVV.